One and the same sample provided the 14 T cell receptor beta chains below, sequenced in a study of tumour-infiltrating T cells in Burkitt lymphoma. Using immunoSEQ multiplex PCR, the repertoire was profiled, and TCRdb retains in-frame clones only, with some absent. The data show about 5,100 clones, roughly 10% seen once. Sequenced: tumor tissue. The source of these receptors is a human donor with diffuse large B-cell lymphoma.

This clone has only one observation. The chain employs TRBV6-1 and TRBJ2-3; D is unclear. CDR1 and CDR2 from the germline V gene are MNHNS and SASEGT. The CDR3 consists of 11 residues. V was shortened by 5 bases and J by 15 bases, with 15 bases between the two germline ends. The CDR3, as DNA: TGTGCCAGCAGTTTCGGGCTCACATACTATTTT. Its translation: CASSFGLTYYF.

The chain recombines TRBV16 with TRBJ2-7, with D hard to call. V shed 5 bases and J shed 0 bases, with 8 bases lying between them. Germline-derived CDR1 and CDR2 are KGHSY and FQNENV. The length of the CDR3 is 13 residues. The CDR3 sequence is CASSLTLSYEQYF. CDR3 sequence (DNA): TGTGCCAGCAGCTTAACGCTCTCCTACGAGCAGTACTTC.

The sample holds a few counts of this clone. The CDR3 here is CASSAGPTNTEAFF. The CDR3 DNA sequence: TGTGCCAGCAGTGCGGGACCGACGAACACTGAAGCTTTCTTT. V is TRBV2 and J is TRBJ1-1; the D gene is possibly TRBD1 (5 bases). The CDR3 totals 14 residues. CDR1 is SNHLY, CDR2 FYNNEI, per germline. The germline V and J ends were trimmed by 4 bases and 1 base, with 10 bases remaining between them.

This clone was found a few times. The V call is TRBV4-1, the J call TRBJ2-7; tentative D call: TRBD2 (5 bases). Germline V lookup: CDR1 MGHRA, CDR2 YSYEKL. The V end was cut by 2 bases, the J end by 3 bases, with 14 bases between. The CDR3 totals 15 residues. CDR3 residues: CASSQPTRRDYEQYF. Written as DNA, the CDR3 is TGCGCCAGCAGCCAACCGACCCGACGGGACTACGAGCAGTACTTC.

V usage is TRBV10-3 and J usage is TRBJ2-5; possibly TRBD1 for D (6 bases). Per germline, CDR1 ENHRY and CDR2 SYGVKD. CDR3 length: 14 residues. Deletions cut 0 bases from V and 4 bases from J, with 9 bases between. CDR3 region: CAISESRGGETQYF. In DNA, the CDR3 is TGTGCCATCAGTGAGTCGAGAGGGGGAGAGACCCAGTACTTC.

V is TRBV6-6 and J is TRBJ1-1; possible D gene TRBD1, 5 bases. Germline V CDR1 and CDR2: MNHNY, SVGAGI (reference sequence). The CDR3 length is 15 residues. Between the trimmed V and J ends, which lost 0 bases and 5 bases, there was a span of 13 bases. This CDR3 is CASSYSKAGFTEAFF. Written as DNA, the CDR3 is TGTGCCAGCAGTTACTCGAAGGCAGGGTTTACTGAAGCTTTCTTT.

This clone showed up just a few times. CDR3 loop: CASSFRQPYNSPLHF. Written as DNA, the CDR3 is TGTGCCAGCAGTTTCAGACAGCCCTATAATTCACCCCTCCACTTT. This chain joins TRBV6-5 and TRBJ1-6; the D gene is possibly TRBD1 (5 bases). This CDR3 comprises 15 residues. Germline V gives CDR1 MNHEY, CDR2 SVGAGI. The ends were cut back, 4 bases at V and 2 bases at J, with 9 bases in the middle.

This clone was counted only a few times. Distinct nucleotide sequences in the sample also encode this CDR3. The chain is built from TRBV10-3 and TRBJ2-2, with TRBD1 identical over 9 bases. Per germline, CDR1 ENHRY and CDR2 SYGVKD. CDR3 length equals 15 residues. J lost 4 bases, V lost 5 bases, and 5 bases had no gene match. The CDR3 DNA reads as TGTGCCATCAGTCCGGGACAGGGAACCACCGGGGAGCTGTTTTTT. This gives the protein CAISPGQGTTGELFF.

This clone was detected only a few times. The chain employs TRBV27 and TRBJ1-2; D uncertain. With 6 bases removed from V and 4 bases from J, the gap between germline ends came to 9 bases. CDR1 and CDR2 from the germline V gene are MNHEY and SMNVEV (reference sequence). This CDR3 is 12 amino acids long. This chain's CDR3 is CASSDTIYGYTF. In DNA, the CDR3 is TGTGCCAGCAGCGACACGATCTATGGCTACACCTTC.

The J gene is TRBJ1-2, the V gene TRBV27; D gene ambiguous. This CDR3 contains 13 residues. V was shortened by 4 bases and J by 2 bases, with 8 bases between the two germline ends. Per the germline V gene, CDR1 is MNHEY and CDR2 is SMNVEV (reference sequence). CDR3 in DNA: TGTGCCAGCAGTTACAGTTACAACTATGGCTACACCTTC. Translated, it gives CASSYSYNYGYTF.

The chain employs TRBV10-2 and TRBJ2-7; 7 bases are shared with TRBD2. V lost 10 bases and J lost 2; bases outside the gene matches: 5. CDR1 is WSHSY, CDR2 SAAADI, per germline. The CDR3 spans 12 residues. The chain's CDR3 is CATRLAPYEQYF. The CDR3 coding sequence is TGCGCCACCCGACTAGCCCCCTACGAGCAGTACTTC.

The rearrangement links TRBV19 to TRBJ2-1, with no clear D. This CDR3 is 13 amino acids long. V was cut by 6 bases and J by 3 bases, with 9 bases left in between. Looked up from germline, CDR1 is LNHDA and CDR2 is SQIVND (reference sequence). Here the CDR3 reads CASSRVFYNEQFF. In DNA form, the CDR3 reads TGTGCCAGTAGCCGTGTGTTCTACAATGAGCAGTTCTTC.

In its sample, this clone was seen a few times. The rearrangement uses TRBV4-2 and TRBJ2-6; D may be TRBD1 (5 bases). The CDR3 runs to 16 residues. V lost 3 bases and J 0 bases, leaving 9 bases between the germline ends. Germline values: CDR1 LGHNA, CDR2 YNFKEQ. The CDR3 coding sequence is TGTGCCAGCAGCCAGGACATGGGCTCTGGGGCCAACGTCCTGACTTTC. This translates into CASSQDMGSGANVLTF.

The rearrangement links TRBV6-1 to TRBJ1-4; D is unresolved. CDR3 length equals 17 residues. Trimming took 2 bases from V and 0 from J, leaving 13 bases between them. CDR1 MNHNS and CDR2 SASEGT come from the germline V gene. The CDR3 DNA follows: TGTGCCAGCAGTGAATTATCTGGAGCTCCAACTAATGAAAAACTGTTTTTT. Its translation: CASSELSGAPTNEKLFF.